The 21 T cell receptor beta chains below all came from one sample that was sequenced in a study of post-analysis software for immune sequencing data. Notes on the study in general: Several TRBV segments occurring more often in patients than controls included TRBV5-6, TRBV5-1 and TRBV20-1.

Each TCR beta cDNA library carried unique molecular identifiers. TCRdb redid the calling of the PCR reads with MiXCR, one entry per CDR3 protein. The data show about 680,000 distinct CDR3 sequences, with 55% to 60% seen just once and over 9% held by the top ten. These receptors are not linked to any known antigen. The sample taken for sequencing was blood. These receptors were collected from a girl aged 2 to 9 with multiple sclerosis.

Only one count was recorded for this clonotype. The chain couples TRBV6-6 to TRBJ2-3, with D perhaps given as TRBD1 or TRBD2 (5 bases each). The germline V and J ends were trimmed by 0 bases and 1 base, with 11 bases remaining between them. The CDR3 sequence is 16 residues long. Germline CDR1 reads MNHNY; CDR2 reads SVGAGI (reference sequence). CDR3 bases: TGTGCCAGCAGTTACTCTCCAGGGAGTGGCACAGATACGCAGTATTTT. As protein: CASSYSPGSGTDTQYF.

J is TRBJ2-1 and V is TRBV10-2; 7 bases line up with TRBD1. Germline V lookup: CDR1 WSHSY, CDR2 SAAADI. V dropped 5 bases and J dropped 5; count of bases not matched to a gene: 6. The length of the CDR3 is 14 residues. DNA of the CDR3: TGCGCCAGCAGTAGGGGACAGATACACAATGAGCAGTTCTTC. It encodes CASSRGQIHNEQFF.

V usage is TRBV6-2 or TRBV6-3 and J usage is TRBJ2-1, with D uncertain. CDR3 length: 14 residues. Germline CDR1 is MNHEY and CDR2 is SVGEGT. The V and J ends lost 0 bases and 7 bases respectively, with 10 bases between them. The CDR3 sequence is CASSYSNGRNEQFF. The CDR3 DNA reads TGTGCCAGCAGTTACTCCAACGGACGAAATGAGCAGTTCTTC.

The CDR3 DNA sequence: TGTGCCAGCAGCCAGGTTTGGCGGGGGCCACAAGAGACCCAGTACTTC. It codes for CASSQVWRGPQETQYF. The V and J genes are TRBV3-1 and TRBJ2-5; possibly TRBD2 for D (7 bases). This CDR3 is built from 16 residues. Germline CDR1 reads LGHDT; CDR2 reads YNNKEL (reference sequence). The ends were cut back, 3 bases at V and 2 bases at J, with 16 bases in the middle.

The chain combines TRBV5-1 with TRBJ2-3; 9 nucleotides align to TRBD2. The CDR3 loop spans 16 amino acids. V shed 2 bases, J shed 0 bases, and the junction held 4 bases outside the gene matches. CDR1 and CDR2 from the germline V gene are SGHRS and YFSETQ. CDR3 loop: CASSFLTSGSTDTQYF. The CDR3 nucleotides are TGCGCCAGCAGCTTCCTAACTAGCGGGAGCACAGATACGCAGTATTTT.

V is TRBV10-3 and J is TRBJ2-1; 10 positions match TRBD1. V lost 0 bases, J lost 1 base, and 6 bases stayed unmatched. Germline assignment: CDR1 ENHRY and CDR2 SYGVKD. This CDR3 comprises 18 residues. CDR3 nucleotides: TGTGCCATCAGTGAGTCGGGACAGGGGAAAGGGTCCTACAATGAGCAGTTCTTC. As protein: CAISESGQGKGSYNEQFF.

The genes are TRBV7-9 and TRBJ2-5; 14 bases match TRBD2. The V and J ends lost 3 bases and 1 base, in that order; junction bases with no gene match: 4. Germline V CDR1 and CDR2: SEHNR, FQNEAQ (reference sequence). This CDR3 region has 17 residues. The CDR3 bases are TGTGCCAGCAGCTTTGGACTAGCGGGAGGTTCCCAAGAGACCCAGTACTTC. It yields the protein CASSFGLAGGSQETQYF.

This clonotype showed up just a few times. J is TRBJ2-7 and V is TRBV29-1, with D possibly matching TRBD2 (5 bases). There are 13 residues in the CDR3. Looked up from germline, CDR1 is SQVTM and CDR2 is ANQGSEA. V was clipped by 7 bases and J by 0 bases, with 13 bases between them. CDR3 sequence: CSALGGGSYEQYF. The CDR3 DNA follows: TGCAGCGCCCTCGGAGGCGGCTCCTACGAGCAGTACTTC.

The chain combines TRBV7-8 with TRBJ2-7; perhaps TRBD2 as D (5 bases). The V and J ends lost 1 base and 1 base respectively, with 17 bases between them. The CDR3 runs to 17 residues. Per germline, CDR1 SGHVS and CDR2 FQNEAQ. CDR3 DNA sequence: TGTGCCAGCAGCTTAGGCAGCGGACGGTACCAATCCTACGAGCAGTACTTC. Translating it yields CASSLGSGRYQSYEQYF.

The CDR3 DNA reads as TGTGCCAGCAGCTTGCATGAGCAGTTCTTC. As protein: CASSLHEQFF. The chain joins TRBV7-4 to TRBJ2-1, with D uncertain. Germline loops: CDR1 SGHVT, CDR2 SQSDAQ. The CDR3 is 10 amino acids. Trimming shortened V by 3 bases and J by 8 bases, and 2 bases separated the two germline ends.

This clonotype is a singleton in its sample. The chain uses TRBV20-1 and TRBJ1-1; D may be TRBD1 (5 bases). This CDR3 is built from 15 residues. The germline V gene has CDR1 DFQATT and CDR2 SNEGSKA (reference sequence). V lost 0 bases, J lost 0 bases, and 11 bases lay in between. Here the CDR3 reads CSARDMGPMNTEAFF. As DNA, the CDR3 is TGCAGTGCTAGAGACATGGGACCGATGAACACTGAAGCTTTCTTT.

The J gene is TRBJ2-5, the V gene TRBV7-9, with TRBD2 identical over 7 bases. Germline V gene lookup returns CDR1 SEHNR and CDR2 FQNEAQ (reference sequence). J gave up 4 bases and V 5 bases, and 7 bases lay outside the gene matches. The CDR3 consists of 14 residues. Here the CDR3 reads CASSVAGDRETQYF. For the CDR3, the DNA is TGTGCCAGCAGCGTCGCGGGAGACCGAGAGACCCAGTACTTC.

V gene TRBV20-1 combines with J gene TRBJ1-2; TRBD1 agrees at 9 bases. CDR1 and CDR2 from the germline V gene are DFQATT and SNEGSKA (reference sequence). The CDR3 runs to 13 residues. V was clipped by 6 bases and J by 4 bases; unmatched bases: 6. The CDR3 here is CSAGLGQGYGYTF. The DNA of the CDR3 is TGCAGTGCCGGACTGGGACAGGGCTATGGCTACACCTTC.

The chain has TRBV20-1 and TRBJ2-3, with D possibly TRBD2 on 6 matching bases. The germline V gene encodes CDR1 DFQATT and CDR2 SNEGSKA (reference sequence). CDR3 length equals 12 residues. CDR3 bases: TGCAGAGGGGTACACCCAGCGGGTACGCAGTATTTT. It codes for CRGVHPAGTQYF.

The sample holds a few counts of this clonotype. The V call is TRBV5-1, the J call TRBJ2-6; D is uncertain. The V gene lost 3 bases and the J gene lost 0 bases, with 4 bases spanning the gap. Germline CDR1 reads SGHRS; CDR2 reads YFSETQ. This CDR3 region has 14 residues. CDR3 residues: CASSSHSGANVLTF. CDR3 bases: TGCGCCAGCAGCTCGCACTCTGGGGCCAACGTCCTGACTTTC.

CDR3 DNA: TGCGCCAGCAGCTTGGACTCTTGGTTGCGGGGGGCCAAAGAGACCCAGTACTTC. Translation: CASSLDSWLRGAKETQYF. The chain uses TRBV5-1 and TRBJ2-5; 8 bases are a match to TRBD2. CDR1 and CDR2 (germline): SGHRS, YFSETQ. With 0 bases clipped from V and 3 bases from J, the junction kept 13 bases outside the gene matches. This CDR3 is 18 amino acids long.

This clonotype was observed a handful of times. J is TRBJ2-7 and V is TRBV20-1, with a weak D call TRBD1 (6 bases). The ends were cut back, 5 bases at V and 2 bases at J, with 13 bases in the middle. Germline V gene sequence: CDR1 DFQATT, CDR2 SNEGSKA (reference sequence). This CDR3 has 13 residues. DNA of the CDR3: TGCAGTGCTTTAAAACAGGGTACCTACGAGCAGTACTTC. Encoded protein: CSALKQGTYEQYF.

V gene TRBV20-1 combines with J gene TRBJ2-1; 8 positions agree with TRBD2. Per the germline V gene, CDR1 is DFQATT and CDR2 is SNEGSKA (reference sequence). Unmatched junction bases numbered 9, after V lost 6 bases and J lost 8 bases. This CDR3 has 13 amino acids. CDR3 loop: CSAGGLGGHEQFF. The CDR3 nucleotides are TGCAGTGCCGGGGGACTAGGTGGCCATGAGCAGTTCTTC.

The DNA of the CDR3 is TGTGCCAGCAGTCGAGGGGTGGGTGAGCAGTTCTTC. As protein: CASSRGVGEQFF. The chain has TRBV27 and TRBJ2-1; either TRBD1 or TRBD2 may fit D (5 bases each). V gave up 5 bases and J gave up 9 bases, with 11 bases separating them. Germline lookup yields CDR1 MNHEY and CDR2 SMNVEV (reference sequence). The CDR3 spans 12 residues.

The V call is TRBV7-2, the J call TRBJ2-7; 12 nucleotides line up with TRBD2. The CDR3 contains 17 residues. With 5 bases clipped from V and 4 bases from J, the junction kept 12 bases outside the gene matches. Germline V gene lookup returns CDR1 SGHTA and CDR2 FQGNSA. Written as DNA, the CDR3 is TGTGCCAGCAGCCCTCCCCGGCTAGCGGGGGGGCCATACGAGCAGTACTTC. As protein: CASSPPRLAGGPYEQYF.

A few counts support this clonotype. The V and J genes are TRBV3-1 and TRBJ2-1, with TRBD1 matching over 8 bases. This CDR3 has 14 amino acids. Unmatched junction bases numbered 5, after V lost 4 bases and J lost 6 bases. Germline-derived CDR1 and CDR2 are LGHDT and YNNKEL (reference sequence). The CDR3 nucleotides are TGTGCCAGCAGCCGACAGGGGTTCGGCAATGAGCAGTTCTTC. Translation: CASSRQGFGNEQFF.